The following is a TCR beta chain sequence with its context. Which antigen it targets is not known. Base quality data are lacking; no much larger clone is found one base away. Donors formed part of the validation cohort, which comprised over a hundred subjects and was distinct from the first cohort of 550 to 850 subjects. CDR1 MNHNY and CDR2 SVGAGI are derived from the germline V gene (reference sequence). The junction shows trimming of 6 bases on V and 7 bases on J, plus 15 bases between the germline ends. Inclusive of the bounding cysteine and phenylalanine, the CDR3 is 13 residues long. CDR3 DNA only is kept here, 39 bases in frame from base 1. The data belong to a study of cytomegalovirus exposure and HLA in healthy donors (dated by TCRdb to about 2017). About the full investigation: The 500 to 800 repertoires of the first cohort and the 120 validation repertoires were produced on the same platform, according to a later analysis. Besides the first cohort of roughly 640 subjects, a separate validation cohort made up of over a hundred different subjects was used. To predict cytomegalovirus infection status, the study brought together high-throughput TCR immunosequencing, statistical association of individual TCRs with disease status, and machine learning. The study aimed to test whether cataloging public T cell receptors could reveal signatures of past pathogen exposure. Beyond this particular receptor, the publication reports: The validation cohort had no HLA typing available for a later analysis, so co-occurrence within that cohort was assessed over all 120 or so repertoires. According to the authors, the approach could potentially be generalized to other disease states and immunological phenotypes. In vitro tests confirmed that a few of the cytomegalovirus-associated TCR beta chains recognize cytomegalovirus antigens. Subsequent analysis determined that TCRs grouped into clusters in the first cohort also showed a tendency toward co-occurrence across the 90 to 150 validation repertoires, and approximately 93% of cluster scores exceeded 0. Most TCR sequences were observed very rarely across donors, whereas some public TCRs were present in many individuals. In both the original and validation cohorts, the classifier was reported to diagnose cytomegalovirus status with high specificity and sensitivity. The study gave a list of 150 to 200 TCR beta chains associated with cytomegalovirus.

Library preparation was by the immunoSEQ multiplex PCR assay. In the source study's methods: A statistical classification framework was developed to diagnose cytomegalovirus status using the catalog of TCR beta chain sequences. TCRdb stores this immuneACCESS table with in-frame sequences only. Part of the clones is absent; in the studies checked, under half of the shortfall reflects unresolved V genes, and no reason is known for the rest. Clonal size and the V and J genes are those of that table, whereas D and trimming came from the DNA. For this sample the table gives 250,000 to 400,000 clones, of which approximately 88% were detected only once. The ten largest make up approximately 0.95% of the sample.

The rearranged segments are TRBV6-6 and TRBJ1-2; D gene: possibly TRBD1, on 5 matching bases. The TCR was taken from a man aged 25-40 years in good health and CMV-seronegative. Sequenced material: PBMCs. The CDR3 has the sequence CASRRSGLGGYTF. In nucleotide form, the sequence is TGTGCCAGCAGGCGATCAGGGCTGGGTGGCTACACCTTC.